These 29 T cell receptor beta chains were all obtained from the same sample, sequenced in a study of blood T cells in healthy people across ages. A sample-barcoded 5' primer and a J-beta primer mix were used in a second PCR of about 7 to 12 cycles. MiXCR, run by TCRdb on the 5' RACE reads, gives a single entry per CDR3 protein. The sample lists roughly 1,700,000 distinct CDR3 sequences, roughly 27% seen once, with roughly 8% in the top ten. Sequenced: blood. The source of these receptors is a woman aged 30 to 39 in good health.

Many counts were recorded for this clonotype. CDR3: CASSLGVDTQYF. The CDR3 nucleotides are TGTGCCAGCAGTTTAGGCGTGGATACGCAGTATTTT. The J gene is TRBJ2-3, the V gene TRBV5-5, with D unclear. The CDR3 is made up of 12 amino acids. The germline CDR1 and CDR2 sequences are SGHKS and YYEKEE (reference sequence). V lost 5 bases to trimming and J lost 6 bases, with 10 bases between them. Supplemented by reference TRBV5-5 and TRBJ2-3, the full variable domain reads DAGVTQSPTHLIKTRGQQVTLRCSPISGHKSVSWYQQVLGQGPQFIFQYYEKEERGRGNFPDRFSARQFPNYSSELNVNALLLGDSALYLCASSLGVDTQYFGPGTRLTVL.

This clonotype appeared many times. The chain joins TRBV24-1 to TRBJ1-2; 7 bases are shared with TRBD1. The CDR3 sequence is 15 residues long. CDR1 is KGHDR and CDR2 is SFDVKD in the germline V gene. V lost 3 bases to trimming and J lost 0 bases; unmatched junction nucleotides: 3. This CDR3 is CATSDGTDTNYGYTF. DNA for the CDR3: TGTGCCACCAGTGATGGGACAGATACTAACTATGGCTACACCTTC.

This clonotype was detected many times. The rearrangement joins TRBV4-3 to TRBJ2-5; TRBD2 agrees at 10 bases. The trim removed 4 bases at V and 2 bases at J, leaving 7 bases unmatched. The CDR3 extends over 16 amino acids. Germline-derived CDR1 and CDR2 are LGHNA and YSLEER. CDR3 DNA: TGCGCCAGCAGCCCCGGGGGAGCGGGAGGGCAAGAGACCCAGTACTTC. Protein product: CASSPGGAGGQETQYF.

As concerns this clonotype: A much larger clone differs from this one at a single base, so this may be a read error. The chain couples TRBV6-5 to TRBJ2-1; 9 nucleotides agree with TRBD1. V shed 4 bases and J 13 bases; nucleotides not matched to a gene: 17. The CDR3 totals 16 residues. CDR1 and CDR2 from the germline V gene are MNHEY and SVGAGI. The CDR3 protein is CASSSPGTGKQGTQFF. The CDR3 DNA is TGTGCCAGCAGTTCCCCCGGGACAGGGAAACAAGGGACCCAGTTCTTC.

For the CDR3, the DNA is TGTGCCAGCATCGCCGGGACAGGGGGCAGAAAACTGTTTTTT. It specifies CASIAGTGGRKLFF. V and J are TRBV12-3 or TRBV12-4 and TRBJ1-4; TRBD1 matches 12 bases. The J segment lost 10 bases and the V segment lost 7 bases, leaving 7 bases of the junction unmatched. The CDR3 has 14 residues.

This clonotype was counted a few times. The V and J genes are TRBV12-3 or TRBV12-4 and TRBJ2-3, with a possible D match to TRBD2 (5 bases). This CDR3 contains 16 residues. V shed 3 bases and J shed 2 bases, with 15 bases lying between them. As DNA, the CDR3 is TGTGCCAGCAGTTTTGGGAGTGGGAAATTCACAGATACGCAGTATTTT. Encoded protein: CASSFGSGKFTDTQYF.

The rearrangement uses TRBV12-3 or TRBV12-4 and TRBJ2-1; D tentatively reads TRBD1 or TRBD2 (5 bases each). The J call may be faulty, since TRBJ2-7 better matches the DNA end. The CDR3 length is 16 residues. The chain's CDR3 is CASSLPGSRAYNEQYF. In DNA, the CDR3 is TGTGCCAGCAGTTTGCCAGGGAGCCGGGCCTACAATGAGCAGTACTTC.

To note about this clonotype: One junction end disagrees with the germline gene, perhaps due to a read error. The chain joins TRBV3-1 to TRBJ1-2; 8 nucleotides match TRBD1. Germline CDR1 and CDR2: LGHDT and YNNKEL (reference sequence). This CDR3 has 14 residues. CDR3 sequence reads: CASSQAGGNYVYTF. The DNA for the CDR3 is TGTGCCAGCAGCCAAGCAGGGGGCAACTATGTCTACACCTTC.

This clonotype appeared a few times. The genes are TRBV4-1 and TRBJ1-1, with D unclear. V lost 0 bases and J 8 bases, leaving 13 bases between the germline ends. This CDR3 is built from 14 residues. Germline-derived CDR1 and CDR2 are MGHRA and YSYEKL. The CDR3 DNA is TGCGCCAGCAGCCAAGATTATGCAGGCCTCGAAGCTTTCTTT. It is translated as CASSQDYAGLEAFF.

V is TRBV5-1 and J is TRBJ2-3, with 15 bases fitting TRBD2. Germline CDR1 is SGHRS and CDR2 is YFSETQ. J was trimmed by 5 bases and V by 4 bases; bases with no gene match: 11. The CDR3 spans 18 residues. This chain's CDR3 is CASSRRTSGRALGDTQYF. In nucleotides, the CDR3 is TGCGCCAGCAGCCGGAGGACTAGCGGGAGGGCCCTTGGAGATACGCAGTATTTT.

The chain carries TRBV20-1 and TRBJ2-1, with a weak D call TRBD2 (7 bases). Germline values: CDR1 DFQATT, CDR2 SNEGSKA (reference sequence). The CDR3 contains 13 residues. Trimming left V 3 bases short and J 5 bases short, with 11 bases between. CDR3 loop: CSASGGPNNEQFF. For the CDR3, the DNA is TGCAGTGCTAGCGGGGGGCCCAACAATGAGCAGTTCTTC.

There are a few counts of this clonotype. The chain combines TRBV7-9 with TRBJ2-3, with TRBD1 matching 7 bases. The CDR3 has 14 residues. The V gene's germline CDR1 is SEHNR and CDR2 FQNEAQ (reference sequence). J lost 2 bases, V lost 3 bases, and 2 bases had no gene match. CDR3: CASSLDRLTDTQYF. The CDR3 DNA sequence: TGTGCCAGCAGCTTGGACAGGCTCACAGATACGCAGTATTTT.

The CDR3 protein is CVVSDVGGVQETQYF. Here the CDR3 DNA reads TGTGTCGTCAGTGATGTGGGCGGAGTACAGGAGACCCAGTACTTC. V usage is TRBV10-3 and J usage is TRBJ2-5, with no clear D. The CDR3 loop spans 15 amino acids. The germline V gene has CDR1 ENHRY and CDR2 SYGVKD.

J is TRBJ2-1 and V is TRBV7-9, with unresolved D. The germline V gene has CDR1 SEHNR and CDR2 FQNEAQ (reference sequence). Trimming cost V 10 bases and J 4 bases, with 5 bases left between them. The CDR3 is 10 residues long. CDR3: CAISYNEQFF. CDR3 sequence (DNA): TGTGCCATATCGTACAATGAGCAGTTCTTC.

Many counts were recorded for this clonotype. V usage is TRBV4-1 and J usage is TRBJ2-3, with D uncertain. From germline, CDR1 is MGHRA and CDR2 YSYEKL. This CDR3 contains 17 residues. The V gene lost 0 bases and the J gene lost 0 bases, with 13 bases spanning the gap. DNA for the CDR3: TGCGCCAGCAGCCAAGAGCAGTCTGGGGTGAGCACAGATACGCAGTATTTT. As protein: CASSQEQSGVSTDTQYF.

J is TRBJ2-7 and V is TRBV7-2; 7 bases align to TRBD2. Germline V gives CDR1 SGHTA, CDR2 FQGNSA. Unmatched junction bases numbered 9, after V lost 4 bases and J lost 6 bases. There are 14 residues in the CDR3. The CDR3 is CASSSSGVGSEQYF. The CDR3 nucleotides read TGTGCCAGCAGCTCGAGCGGGGTTGGGAGCGAGCAGTACTTC.

This clonotype was seen more than once but under ten times. The rearrangement joins TRBV7-9 to TRBJ1-1; D possibly corresponds to TRBD1 (6 bases). Trimming removed 6 bases at V and 0 bases at J, with 11 bases between. CDR1 is SEHNR and CDR2 is FQNEAQ in the germline V gene (reference sequence). The CDR3 totals 14 residues. The DNA of the CDR3 is TGTGCCAGCAGGGCACAGGGCATGAACACTGAAGCTTTCTTT. Translating it yields CASRAQGMNTEAFF.

The chain recombines TRBV18 with TRBJ2-2; D remains ambiguous. The V gene's germline CDR1 is KGHSH and CDR2 LQKENI. Deletions cut 0 bases from V and 5 bases from J, with 13 bases between. The CDR3 covers 16 residues. CDR3 bases: TGTGCCAGCTCACCACCGTCACGACCGATTACCGGGGAGCTGTTTTTT. Its translation is CASSPPSRPITGELFF. Supplemented by reference TRBV18 and TRBJ2-2, the full variable domain reads NAGVMQNPRHLVRRRGQEARLRCSPMKGHSHVYWYRQLPEEGLKFMVYLQKENIIDESGMPKERFSAEFPKEGPSILRIQQVVRGDSAAYFCASSPPSRPITGELFFGEGSRLTVL.

The V and J genes are TRBV4-3 and TRBJ2-2; 8 nucleotides match TRBD2. Germline trimming cut 3 bases from V and 1 base from J; bases unmatched to any gene: 10. Germline lookup yields CDR1 LGHNA and CDR2 YSLEER. This CDR3 contains 18 residues. For the CDR3, the DNA is TGCGCCAGCAGCCACCGACTAGCGAGTATGGAGAACACCGGGGAGCTGTTTTTT. It yields the protein CASSHRLASMENTGELFF.

This clonotype was counted a few times. The rearrangement links TRBV12-3 or TRBV12-4 to TRBJ1-2; maybe TRBD1 (5 bases). This CDR3 spans 14 amino acids. The V gene lost 7 bases and the J gene lost 6 bases, with 18 bases spanning the gap. CDR3 loop: CASTWSEQAHGYTF. The CDR3 coding sequence is TGTGCCAGCACGTGGTCGGAACAGGCTCATGGCTACACCTTC.

The CDR3 region is CASSSVPGTGTGNTIYF. The CDR3 bases are TGTGCCAGCAGCTCAGTTCCCGGGACAGGGACTGGAAACACCATATATTTT. The J gene is TRBJ1-3, the V gene TRBV9, with TRBD1 identical over 9 bases. The CDR3 totals 17 residues. Germline CDR1 and CDR2: SGDLS and YYNGEE. Trimming took 4 bases from V and 2 from J; bases not matched to a gene: 10.

This clonotype was counted once. CDR3 DNA sequence: TGTGCCAGCAGTTTTGCCCAACAGTCCTATGGCTACACCTTC. This translates into CASSFAQQSYGYTF. V and J are TRBV12-3 or TRBV12-4 and TRBJ1-2; D is uncertain. The CDR3 has 14 amino acids. V shed 3 bases and J shed 4 bases, with 12 bases lying between them.

The CDR3 nucleotides read TGTGCCAGCAGCTCCGGGTCCGCACCCTACGAGCAGTACTTC. Protein product: CASSSGSAPYEQYF. The rearrangement joins TRBV7-2 to TRBJ2-7; the D is unclear. CDR3 length: 14 amino acids. Germline CDR1 and CDR2: SGHTA and FQGNSA. Between the trimmed V and J ends, which lost 4 bases and 2 bases, there was a span of 12 bases.

A word on this clonotype: At one of its ends the junction is not consistent with the germline gene, which may arise from a read error. The chain carries TRBV20-1 and TRBJ1-6; D might be TRBD1 (6 bases). The germline V gene encodes CDR1 DFQATT and CDR2 SNEGSKA (reference sequence). CDR3 length equals 13 residues. As DNA, the CDR3 is TGCAGTGCTAGGGGTCGGGGGCCTTCACCCCCCCACTTT. Translation: CSARGRGPSPPHF.

The CDR3 DNA sequence: TGTGCCAGCGTTTCTGGGGTCCACGAGCAGTACTTC. Its protein is CASVSGVHEQYF. This chain uses TRBV28 with TRBJ2-7; D gene uncertain. CDR3 size: 12 residues. Germline V gives CDR1 MDHEN, CDR2 SYDVKM. V was clipped by 8 bases and J by 5 bases, with 13 bases between them.

This clonotype came up a few times. This chain connects TRBV12-3 or TRBV12-4 to TRBJ2-5; 7 bases match TRBD2. The CDR3 loop spans 14 amino acids. Unmatched junction bases numbered 7, after V lost 6 bases and J lost 3 bases. The CDR3 loop reads CASSTGTNKETQYF. In nucleotides, the CDR3 is TGTGCCAGCAGCACCGGGACTAACAAAGAGACCCAGTACTTC.

This clonotype has just a few counts. The rearrangement uses TRBV2 and TRBJ2-6; D remains unclear. Germline V gene sequence: CDR1 SNHLY, CDR2 FYNNEI. This CDR3 has 16 amino acids. V was shortened by 7 bases and J by 0 bases, with 13 bases between the two germline ends. The DNA of the CDR3 is TGTGCCAGCACCAGTTCACTCGCCTCTGGGGCCAACGTCCTGACTTTC. It translates to CASTSSLASGANVLTF.

This clonotype was seen only once. This chain uses TRBV5-1 with TRBJ2-5; 10 nucleotides line up with TRBD2. CDR3 length equals 16 residues. In germline, CDR1 is SGHRS, CDR2 YFSETQ. V trimming: 4 bases; J trimming: 11 bases; junction bases outside the gene matches: 17. The CDR3: CASSKNSGGTNGEQYF. The CDR3 nucleotides read TGCGCCAGCAGCAAAAATAGCGGGGGGACAAACGGTGAGCAGTACTTC.

The sample holds many counts of this clonotype. The rearrangement uses TRBV20-1 and TRBJ2-7; no clear D gene. V was cut by 6 bases and J by 3 bases, with 9 bases left in between. This CDR3 contains 11 residues. Germline CDR1 is DFQATT and CDR2 is SNEGSKA (reference sequence). The CDR3 coding sequence is TGCAGTGCGGTACAGAACTACGAGCAGTACTTC. This encodes CSAVQNYEQYF.